The source of this T cell receptor (beta chain) is a study of PD-L1 blockade in urothelial cancer. Sequencing was performed with immunoSEQ multiplex PCR; in TCRdb, only in-frame clones are kept and a portion is missing. The data contain some 22,000 clones, 90% of them singletons. The germline CDR1 and CDR2 sequences are KGHSH and LQKENI. Unmatched junction bases numbered 6, after V lost 2 bases and J lost 5 bases. CDR3 length: 16 residues. The sequence derives from a woman in her sixties with urothelial cancer. Here the sequenced sample was PBMCs, taken around atezolizumab (anti-PD-L1) treatment. The rearrangement joins TRBV18 to TRBJ2-2; 9 nucleotides align to TRBD2. The CDR3 nucleotides are TGTGCCAGCTCACCATCGACTAGCGGCTTAACCGGGGAGCTGTTTTTT. It translates to CASSPSTSGLTGELFF.